This T cell receptor beta chain was recorded in a study of cytomegalovirus exposure and HLA in healthy donors. With 60 Vbeta and 13 Jbeta primers, the PCR was carried out. Sequencing was performed with immunoSEQ multiplex PCR; in TCRdb, only in-frame clones are kept and a portion is missing. Among 95,000 to 100,000 clones listed, over 60% were seen once. V was trimmed by 1 base and J by 5 bases, leaving 30 bases between them. The CDR3 consists of 20 residues. Germline lookup yields CDR1 LGHNA and CDR2 YSLEER. This TCR was recovered from a man aged 55 to 70 in good health and CMV-seropositive. Sequencing was done on a sample of PBMCs. The rearrangement links TRBV4-3 to TRBJ2-7, with D possibly TRBD1 on 6 matching bases. CDR3 loop: CASSQGPRTARGFDWNEQYF. The CDR3 region has the DNA TGCGCCAGCAGCCAAGGACCGCGGACAGCCCGAGGGTTCGATTGGAACGAGCAGTACTTC.